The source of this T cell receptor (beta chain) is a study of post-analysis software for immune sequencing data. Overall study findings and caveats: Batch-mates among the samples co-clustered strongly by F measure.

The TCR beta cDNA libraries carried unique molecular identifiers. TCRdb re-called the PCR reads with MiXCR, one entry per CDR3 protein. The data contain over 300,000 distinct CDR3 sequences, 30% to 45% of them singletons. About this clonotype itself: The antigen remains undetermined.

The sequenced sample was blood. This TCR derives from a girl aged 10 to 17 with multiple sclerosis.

This CDR3 reads CASSEPGTGVEYHEQYF. The CDR3 coding sequence is TGTGCCAGCAGCGAACCCGGGACAGGGGTAGAGTATCACGAGCAGTACTTC. The V and J genes are TRBV7-9 and TRBJ2-7, with 10 bases that match TRBD1. The CDR3 is made up of 17 amino acids. J was trimmed by 5 bases and V by 5 bases; bases with no gene match: 15. In germline, CDR1 is SEHNR, CDR2 FQNEAQ (reference sequence).